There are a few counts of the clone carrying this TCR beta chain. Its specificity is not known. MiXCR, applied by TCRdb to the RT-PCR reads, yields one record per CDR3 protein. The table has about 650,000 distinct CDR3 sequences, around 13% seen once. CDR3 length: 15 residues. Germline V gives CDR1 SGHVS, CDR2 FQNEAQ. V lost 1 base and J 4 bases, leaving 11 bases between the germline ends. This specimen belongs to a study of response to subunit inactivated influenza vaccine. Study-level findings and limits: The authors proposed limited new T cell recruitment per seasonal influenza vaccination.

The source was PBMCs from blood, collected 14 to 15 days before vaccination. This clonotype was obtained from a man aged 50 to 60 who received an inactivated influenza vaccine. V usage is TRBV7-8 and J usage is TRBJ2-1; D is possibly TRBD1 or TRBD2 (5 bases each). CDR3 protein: CASSLESGQYNEQFF. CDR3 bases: TGTGCCAGCAGCTTAGAGTCGGGGCAATACAATGAGCAGTTCTTC.